Listed below are T cell receptor beta chains from one sample, sequenced in a study of blood T cell repertoires in COVID-19. TCRdb's copy holds only in-frame clones and misses some; the assay was immunoSEQ multiplex PCR. The table has about 110,000 clones, 71% seen once. The material sequenced was peripheral blood. Receptors originate from a human donor with acute or convalescent COVID-19. The donor label of this sample is uncertain. Both conserved end residues are part of each CDR3. Fields, in order: clone size, CDR3 length, V gene, D gene, J gene, CDR3 DNA, CDR3 protein. A D gene is named only where the DNA matches it firmly. A clone size is listed for some rows: how often the clone was seen (once, few, many), or a class if it is expanded.

>-|15|TRBV5-4|-|TRBJ1-4
TGTGCCAGCAGCTCGCCCGGACAGTTAAATGAAAAACTGTTTTTT
CASSSPGQLNEKLFF
>-|11|TRBV10-1|-|TRBJ2-3
TGCGCCAGCAGGAGCTGGGATACGCAGTATTTT
CASRSWDTQYF
>-|17|TRBV5-5|TRBD1|TRBJ1-2
TGTGCCAGCAGCATTTCGCCCCGGGACAGGAATTACTATGGCTACACCTTC
CASSISPRDRNYYGYTF
>-|12|TRBV7-6|TRBD2|TRBJ2-1
TGTGCCAGCAGCTTGCTAGCGGGGGGTCAGTTCTTC
CASSLLAGGQFF
>-|13|TRBV29-1|TRBD1|TRBJ1-5
TGCAGCGCTAGGGACAGTGATAATCAGCCCCAGCATTTT
CSARDSDNQPQHF
>-|14|TRBV7-9|TRBD1|TRBJ2-7
TGTGCCAGCAGCTCCGGACAGGCTTCCTACGAGCAGTACTTC
CASSSGQASYEQYF
>-|12|TRBV30|-|TRBJ1-4
TGTGCCTGGAATTCCCTGGGCGAAAAACTGTTTTTT
CAWNSLGEKLFF
>-|15|TRBV30|-|TRBJ1-4
TGTGCCTGGAGTGTCCGTCGCTCTCGTACGGAGGAACTGTTTTTT
CAWSVRRSRTEELFF
>-|13|TRBV10-3|TRBD1|TRBJ1-1
TGTGCCATTTGGGACAGGTTTAACACTGAAGCTTTCTTT
CAIWDRFNTEAFF
>-|14|TRBV30|-|TRBJ1-1
TGTGCCTGGAGTGCGGACTTTTTGAACACTGAAGCTTTCTTT
CAWSADFLNTEAFF
>-|15|TRBV2|TRBD1|TRBJ2-5
TGTGCCAGCAGTAGGGACAGGGGGCATCAAGAGACCCAGTACTTC
CASSRDRGHQETQYF
>once|16|TRBV19|-|TRBJ2-3
TGTGCCAGTAGTATTCCTCTGGGGCTCCCGTCGTATACGCAGTATTTT
CASSIPLGLPSYTQYF
>-|17|TRBV9|-|TRBJ2-1
TGTGCCAGCAGCGTAGCTTTGGCGGACACTACCTACAATGAGCAGTTCTTC
CASSVALADTTYNEQFF
>-|18|TRBV10-1|TRBD1|TRBJ1-5
TGCGCCAGCAGTGAGTCGCGGTCCAGGGGGGTTAGCAATCAGCCCCAGCATTTT
CASSESRSRGVSNQPQHF
>-|13|TRBV12-3/TRBV12-4|-|TRBJ2-3
TGTGCCAGCAGTTTCACAGGGACAGATACGCAGTATTTT
CASSFTGTDTQYF
>-|13|TRBV29-1|TRBD1|TRBJ2-2
TGCAGCGTTCGGGACAGGGGTCCCGGGGAGCTGTTTTTT
CSVRDRGPGELFF
>once|13|TRBV5-4|-|TRBJ1-2
TGTGCCAGCAGCGCCTCTTGGGGCGGCGGCTACACCTTC
CASSASWGGGYTF
>-|16|TRBV12-5|TRBD2|TRBJ2-1
TGTGCTAGTGGTCCCAGAGGACTAGCGGGGGAGAGTGAGCAGTTCTTC
CASGPRGLAGESEQFF